The 24 T cell receptor beta chains reported below all come from one sample, sequenced in a study of shared clonotypes between healthy human individuals. Assay used: immunoSEQ multiplex PCR; TCRdb lists only in-frame clones, some missing. The data contain millions of clones, around 90% of them singletons. Sequencing used naive CD4+ T cells sorted from blood. This sample's subset: CD45RA+ positively selected. All receptors come from a young man in good health.

The rearrangement uses TRBV2 and TRBJ2-7, with 8 bases lining up with TRBD2. This CDR3 region has 15 residues. CDR1 is SNHLY and CDR2 is FYNNEI in the germline V gene. V was pared by 4 bases and J by 2 bases, with 7 bases of the junction left unmatched. CDR3 sequence reads: CASSVFGGATYEQYF. CDR3 nucleotides: TGTGCCAGCAGTGTTTTCGGGGGGGCGACCTACGAGCAGTACTTC.

This clone appeared once. The rearrangement uses TRBV5-1 and TRBJ2-7; 10 bases align to TRBD1. V lost 4 bases, J lost 5 bases, and 9 bases stayed unmatched. The CDR3 is made up of 15 amino acids. CDR1 and CDR2 from the germline V gene are SGHRS and YFSETQ. The CDR3 reads CASSQPGTGDHEQYF. CDR3 in DNA: TGCGCCAGCAGCCAACCCGGGACAGGGGACCACGAGCAGTACTTC.

CDR3 sequence reads: CASSYFHEQYF. CDR3 in DNA: TGTGCCAGTAGTTATTTTCACGAGCAGTACTTC. The chain links TRBV19 to TRBJ2-7; no firm D call. Germline loops: CDR1 LNHDA, CDR2 SQIVND (reference sequence). Trimming cost V 5 bases and J 5 bases, with 7 bases left between them. CDR3 length: 11 residues.

On this clone itself: Other DNA sequences in this specimen translate into the identical CDR3. This chain links TRBV18 with TRBJ1-5; 8 bases map to TRBD1. The CDR3 consists of 16 residues. V shed 0 bases, J shed 4 bases, and the junction held 5 bases outside the gene matches. The germline V gene encodes CDR1 KGHSH and CDR2 LQKENI. CDR3 loop: CASSPPGTGTNQPQHF. Written as DNA, the CDR3 is TGTGCCAGCTCACCACCTGGGACAGGAACAAATCAGCCCCAGCATTTT.

This rearrangement joins TRBV29-1 to TRBJ2-5, with 8 bases fitting TRBD2. The germline CDR1 and CDR2 sequences are SQVTM and ANQGSEA. Losses at the gene ends were 6 bases for V and 2 bases for J; bases not matched to a gene: 11. CDR3 size: 15 residues. The chain's CDR3 is CSVAILLAVQETQYF. The CDR3 DNA reads as TGCAGCGTAGCGATTCTACTAGCGGTACAAGAGACCCAGTACTTC.

The chain is built from TRBV2 and TRBJ2-5, with 7 bases lining up with TRBD1. Per the germline V gene, CDR1 is SNHLY and CDR2 is FYNNEI. There are 16 residues in the CDR3. V lost 2 bases, J lost 1 base, and 7 bases stayed unmatched. The CDR3 is CASSESGTVSQETQYF. The DNA of the CDR3 is TGTGCCAGCAGTGAATCCGGGACAGTAAGCCAAGAGACCCAGTACTTC. Full variable domain (remainder filled in from reference TRBV2 and TRBJ2-5): EPEVTQTPSHQVTQMGQEVILRCVPISNHLYFYWYRQILGQKVEFLVSFYNNEISEKSEIFDDQFSVERPDGSNFTLKIRSTKLEDSAMYFCASSESGTVSQETQYFGPGTRLLVL.

The DNA for the CDR3 is TGTGCCAGCAGCCAAGATAGACTAGCGCCTCCCTACACCGGGGAGCTGTTTTTT. It codes for CASSQDRLAPPYTGELFF. The V and J genes are TRBV14 and TRBJ2-2; TRBD2 matches at 8 bases. V lost 0 bases, J lost 3 bases, and 9 bases stayed unmatched. The CDR3 loop spans 18 amino acids. The germline V gene encodes CDR1 SGHDN and CDR2 FVKESK.

The J gene is TRBJ2-7, the V gene TRBV28, with D perhaps given as TRBD1 or TRBD2 (5 bases each). The germline V and J ends were trimmed by 3 bases and 1 base, with 10 bases remaining between them. This CDR3 spans 14 amino acids. Germline CDR1 reads MDHEN; CDR2 reads SYDVKM. The CDR3 DNA is TGTGCCAGCAGTTTGAGGGGCGGGTCCTACGAGCAGTACTTC. Translating gives CASSLRGGSYEQYF.

This clone was detected only once. The V gene is TRBV2, the J gene TRBJ2-7; 10 bases match TRBD2. The J segment lost 6 bases and the V segment lost 6 bases, leaving 11 bases of the junction unmatched. The CDR3 spans 15 residues. The germline V gene has CDR1 SNHLY and CDR2 FYNNEI. The CDR3 protein is CASRNPLRTSGEQYF. CDR3 DNA sequence: TGTGCCAGCAGGAACCCTCTTAGGACTAGCGGCGAGCAGTACTTC. The entire variable domain, with the rest obtained from reference TRBV2 and TRBJ2-7, is as follows: EPEVTQTPSHQVTQMGQEVILRCVPISNHLYFYWYRQILGQKVEFLVSFYNNEISEKSEIFDDQFSVERPDGSNFTLKIRSTKLEDSAMYFCASRNPLRTSGEQYFGPGTRLTVT.

The rearrangement links TRBV18 to TRBJ2-4; 8 positions match TRBD1. The junction had 12 bases not matched to a gene; V was cut back by 3 bases and J by 5 bases. CDR1 KGHSH and CDR2 LQKENI come from the germline V gene. The CDR3 is made up of 17 amino acids. The DNA for the CDR3 is TGTGCCAGCTCACCCCCGGGGACGACAGGGGTCCAAAACATTCAGTACTTC. The encoded protein is CASSPPGTTGVQNIQYF.

The chain links TRBV10-3 to TRBJ2-2, with D possibly TRBD2 on 5 matching bases. The CDR3 has 12 amino acids. Looked up from germline, CDR1 is ENHRY and CDR2 is SYGVKD. V was shortened by 2 bases and J by 7 bases, with 5 bases between the two germline ends. CDR3 loop: CAISEAGGELFF. In DNA, the CDR3 is TGTGCCATCAGTGAGGCGGGCGGGGAGCTGTTTTTT.

A remark on this clone: Other DNA sequences from this sample encode an identical CDR3 as well. This chain connects TRBV7-2 to TRBJ2-3; the D is unclear. Deletions cut 5 bases from V and 0 bases from J, with 9 bases between. This CDR3 spans 14 amino acids. CDR1 is SGHTA and CDR2 is FQGNSA in the germline V gene. The CDR3 sequence is CASSRQVSTDTQYF. CDR3 in DNA: TGTGCCAGCAGCCGGCAGGTTAGCACAGATACGCAGTATTTT. The full variable domain, with the rest looked up from reference TRBV7-2 and TRBJ2-3, is GAGVSQSPSNKVTEKGKDVELRCDPISGHTALYWYRQSLGQGLEFLIYFQGNSAPDKSGLPSDRFSAERTGGSVSTLTIQRTQQEDSAVYLCASSRQVSTDTQYFGPGTRLTVL.

The V gene is TRBV20-1, the J gene TRBJ2-3; D possibly uses TRBD1 or TRBD2 (5 bases each). This CDR3 comprises 9 residues. CDR1 is DFQATT, CDR2 SNEGSKA, per germline (reference sequence). CDR3 sequence reads: CRGVGTQYF. The CDR3 DNA sequence: TGCAGGGGGGTGGGTACGCAGTATTTT.

In nucleotides, the CDR3 is TGTGCCAGCAGCTCAATGACTGTACACAATGAGCAGTTCTTC. Residues: CASSSMTVHNEQFF. This chain connects TRBV11-2 to TRBJ2-1; D is unresolved. The germline V gene has CDR1 SGHAT and CDR2 FQNNGV. The CDR3 runs to 14 residues. Trimming pared 4 bases from V and 5 bases from J, leaving 12 bases between.

The chain couples TRBV5-4 to TRBJ1-4, with TRBD1 identical over 9 bases. Unmatched junction bases numbered 8, after V lost 4 bases and J lost 7 bases. The CDR3 totals 15 residues. Germline CDR1 and CDR2: SGHNT and YYREEE (reference sequence). CDR3: CASSPQGARTEKLFF. The CDR3 DNA is TGTGCCAGCAGCCCACAGGGGGCGCGTACTGAAAAACTGTTTTTT.

This rearrangement joins TRBV30 to TRBJ2-7; 12 bases line up with TRBD1. Germline assignment: CDR1 GTSNPN and CDR2 SVGIG (reference sequence). Trimming cost V 0 bases and J 2 bases; bases outside gene matches: 8. The CDR3 length is 17 residues. The CDR3 loop reads CAWSVLGTGGWAYEQYF. In DNA, the CDR3 is TGTGCCTGGAGTGTACTTGGGACAGGGGGCTGGGCCTACGAGCAGTACTTC.

The gene calls are TRBV28 and TRBJ1-2, with D uncertain. The CDR3 totals 14 residues. Germline V CDR1 and CDR2: MDHEN, SYDVKM. Trimming removed 3 bases at V and 4 bases at J, with 12 bases between. CDR3 in amino acids: CASSLGSTVYGYTF. The DNA of the CDR3 is TGTGCCAGCAGTTTGGGGTCCACCGTCTATGGCTACACCTTC.

The V and J genes are TRBV18 and TRBJ1-5, with TRBD1 as a possible D gene (5 bases). The CDR3 consists of 15 residues. The V gene lost 0 bases and the J gene lost 3 bases, with 9 bases spanning the gap. The V gene's germline CDR1 is KGHSH and CDR2 LQKENI. The CDR3 nucleotides read TGTGCCAGCTCACCACCCGCAGGGTTCAATCAGCCCCAGCATTTT. This codes for CASSPPAGFNQPQHF.

In this sample, this clone turned up once. The rearrangement uses TRBV7-2 and TRBJ2-7; unclear D gene. The germline V gene encodes CDR1 SGHTA and CDR2 FQGNSA. The CDR3 is made up of 14 amino acids. V was shortened by 5 bases and J by 0 bases, with 11 bases between the two germline ends. As DNA, the CDR3 is TGTGCCAGCAGCGCGGAAATATCCTCCTACGAGCAGTACTTC. Encoded protein: CASSAEISSYEQYF.

The J gene is TRBJ1-4, the V gene TRBV29-1; no definite D call. In germline, CDR1 is SQVTM, CDR2 ANQGSEA. The CDR3 sequence is 13 residues long. V was trimmed by 6 bases and J by 3 bases, leaving 11 bases between them. The CDR3 region has the DNA TGCAGCGTACGGCCTACGGCTAATGAAAAACTGTTTTTT. The encoded protein is CSVRPTANEKLFF.

Turning to this clone: The same CDR3 can be traced to other DNA sequences in this sample. This rearrangement joins TRBV2 to TRBJ1-1; D is uncertain. CDR1 is SNHLY, CDR2 FYNNEI, per germline. The V end was cut by 4 bases, the J end by 2 bases, with 5 bases between. The length of the CDR3 is 12 residues. CDR3 bases: TGTGCCAGCAGTGTGCGAAACACTGAAGCTTTCTTT. Its translation is CASSVRNTEAFF.

This chain uses TRBV4-3 with TRBJ2-3; TRBD2 aligns across 7 bases. This CDR3 comprises 15 residues. The V segment lost 7 bases and the J segment 3 bases; nucleotides outside the gene matches: 10. Germline CDR1 reads LGHNA; CDR2 reads YSLEER. The CDR3 nucleotides are TGCGCCAGCACCCGGGAGGCGGGAGTAACAGATACGCAGTATTTT. Amino acid sequence: CASTREAGVTDTQYF.

This clone was detected once. The J gene is TRBJ2-1, the V gene TRBV6-5, with unresolved D. This CDR3 spans 15 amino acids. Trimming shortened V by 2 bases and J by 8 bases, and 16 bases separated the two germline ends. Germline CDR1 is MNHEY and CDR2 is SVGAGI. The CDR3 region has the DNA TGTGCCAGCAGTTACAGAGTTTTTCGTTTCGATGAGCAGTTCTTC. Translating it yields CASSYRVFRFDEQFF.

This rearrangement joins TRBV6-6 to TRBJ2-1; TRBD2 agrees at 9 bases. The CDR3 is 15 amino acids. Unmatched junction bases numbered 11, after V lost 5 bases and J lost 9 bases. The germline gives CDR1 MNHNY, CDR2 SVGAGI (reference sequence). The CDR3 coding sequence is TGTGCCAGCAGTCCCGCGGGCGGGGGGGCTGGTGAGCAGTTCTTC. This sequence encodes CASSPAGGGAGEQFF.